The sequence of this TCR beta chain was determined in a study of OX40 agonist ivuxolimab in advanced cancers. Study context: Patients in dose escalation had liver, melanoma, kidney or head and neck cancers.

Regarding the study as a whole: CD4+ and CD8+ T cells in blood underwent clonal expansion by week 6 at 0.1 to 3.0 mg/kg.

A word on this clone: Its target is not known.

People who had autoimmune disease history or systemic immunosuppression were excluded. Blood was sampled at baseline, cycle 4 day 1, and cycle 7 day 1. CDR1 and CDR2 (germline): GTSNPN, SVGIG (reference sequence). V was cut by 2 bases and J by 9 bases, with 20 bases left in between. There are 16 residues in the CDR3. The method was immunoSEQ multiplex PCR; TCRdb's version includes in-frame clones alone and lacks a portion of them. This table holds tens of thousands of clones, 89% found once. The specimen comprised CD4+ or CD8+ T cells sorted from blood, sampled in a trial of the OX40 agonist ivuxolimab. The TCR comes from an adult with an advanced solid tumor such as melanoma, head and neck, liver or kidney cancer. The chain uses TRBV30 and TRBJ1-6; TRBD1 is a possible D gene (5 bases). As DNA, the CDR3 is TGTGCCTGGAGTTCAACGGAAGGGGTCTACGGTTCACCCCTCCACTTT. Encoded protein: CAWSSTEGVYGSPLHF. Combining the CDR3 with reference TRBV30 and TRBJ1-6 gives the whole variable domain SQTIHQWPATLVQPVGSPLSLECTVEGTSNPNLYWYRQAAGRGLQLLFYSVGIGQISSEVPQNLSASRPQDRQFILSSKKLLLSDSGFYLCAWSSTEGVYGSPLHFGNGTRLTVT.